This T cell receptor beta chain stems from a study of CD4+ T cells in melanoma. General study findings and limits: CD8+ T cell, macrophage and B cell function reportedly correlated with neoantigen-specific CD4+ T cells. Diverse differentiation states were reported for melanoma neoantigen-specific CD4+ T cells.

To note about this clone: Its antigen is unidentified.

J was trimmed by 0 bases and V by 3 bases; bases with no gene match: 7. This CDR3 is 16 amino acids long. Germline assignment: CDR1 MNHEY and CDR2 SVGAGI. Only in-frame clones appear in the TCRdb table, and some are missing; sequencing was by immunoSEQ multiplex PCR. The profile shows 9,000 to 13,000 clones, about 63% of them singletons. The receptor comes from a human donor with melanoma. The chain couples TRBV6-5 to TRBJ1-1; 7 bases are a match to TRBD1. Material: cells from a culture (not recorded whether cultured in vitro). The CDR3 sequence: CASSYGTASMNTEAFF. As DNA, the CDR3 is TGTGCCAGCAGTTATGGGACAGCAAGTATGAACACTGAAGCTTTCTTT.